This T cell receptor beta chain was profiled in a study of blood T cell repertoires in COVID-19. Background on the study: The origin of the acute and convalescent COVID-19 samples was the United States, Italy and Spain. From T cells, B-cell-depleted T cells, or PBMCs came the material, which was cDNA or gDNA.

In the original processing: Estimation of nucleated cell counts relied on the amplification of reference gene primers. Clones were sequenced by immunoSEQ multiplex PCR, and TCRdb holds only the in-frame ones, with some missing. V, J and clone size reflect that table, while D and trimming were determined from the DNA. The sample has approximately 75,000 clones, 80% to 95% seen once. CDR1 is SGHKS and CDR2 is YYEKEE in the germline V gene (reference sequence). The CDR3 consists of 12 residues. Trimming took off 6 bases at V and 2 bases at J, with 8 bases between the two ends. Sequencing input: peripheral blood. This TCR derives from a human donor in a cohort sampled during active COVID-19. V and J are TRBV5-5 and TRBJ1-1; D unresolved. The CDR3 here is CASKSGNTEAFF. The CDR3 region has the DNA TGTGCCAGCAAGTCAGGAAACACTGAAGCTTTCTTT.